The sequence of this T cell receptor (beta chain) was determined in a study of TIL therapy for anti-PD-1-resistant metastatic lung cancer (TCRdb year 2021). In terms of the full investigation: Tumors were harvested before any PD-1/PD-L1 blockade; patients then received nivolumab, and those progressing received lymphodepletion, expanded TIL infusion and IL-2. The cohort was predominantly lung adenocarcinoma, with a few EGFR-mutant and two ALK-rearranged tumors, and half of patients were current or former smokers. Enrolled patients had a median age of almost 55 years (range roughly 38-80) and a median tumor PD-L1 proportion score of around 5.6%. Across the cohort, whole-exome sequencing showed a median non-synonymous tumor mutation burden of roughly 1.5 mutations per megabase. Clonotypes were tracked across tumor, expanded TIL product and serial blood samples by T cell receptor beta sequencing of tumor and peripheral blood. What the authors observed across the whole study: The baseline peripheral repertoire was partially replaced by infused TIL clonotypes, which then decayed over months, and no apparent association between persistence and response was found. Generalizability was limited because the cohort was highly selected, with more treatment-naive, never-smoker and oncogene-addicted patients included than is typical. The study protocol defined all tumor marker inferences as exploratory.

From a lookup of the germline V gene, CDR1 and CDR2 are SGHRS and YFSETQ. V lost 3 bases and J lost 14 bases; the stretch between them is 21 bases long. The CDR3 covers 15 residues, taking in both the cysteine and the phenylalanine. The sequence is cut down to CDR3 DNA, 45 bases in frame from base 1. According to the study, the label for this sample's time point signals: pre-treatment sample, taken before nivolumab and TIL therapy. Adults with stage 4 NSCLC were enrolled in a dual-center phase I trial from late 2017 to early 2020. Samples were obtained from a single-arm, open-label phase I trial in which tumor-infiltrating lymphocyte therapy with nivolumab was evaluated in advanced non-small cell lung cancer. Blood mononuclear cells from EDTA tubes were isolated by Ficoll gradient, snap-frozen as pellets, and DNA was extracted with a Qiagen mini-prep kit. TCR beta CDR3 regions were amplified from genomic DNA with the immunoSEQ v3 hsTCRB kit using bias-controlled multiplex PCR. An Illumina NextSeq 500 was used to sequence the TCR libraries, reaching 1.5 million to 2 million read pairs at survey level or about 4.5-6.5 million at deep level. From the authors' description of their analysis: V, D and J genes were assigned, non-productive sequences were removed, and clonality was reported by immunoSEQ Analyzer software. To compare repertoires between infused TIL and blood, productive Simpson clonality was used along with the Morisita overlap index of productive TRB rearrangements. Absolute clonotype counts in blood were estimated by multiplying the lymphocyte count by the CD3+ fraction and by the productive frequency of the clone. TCRdb took over this immuneACCESS table, retaining in-frame rearrangements with V and J assigned. Such tables are incomplete; in checked studies, under half of the missing clones stem from an unresolved V gene, and the remainder is unexplained. D and trimming were read from the DNA, whereas the V and J calls and clone size are those reported in that table. The sample table holds tens of thousands of clones, of which under 75% were seen once. Clones ranked in the top ten supply 6.6% of the sample.

Concerning this clone: Its antigen is currently not known. No base qualities exist here, and no much larger clone lies one base off it.

Recombination connected TRBV5-1 to TRBJ1-6; tentative D gene TRBD1, with 6 bases matching. The origin of this receptor is a person between 25 and 79 years old with non-small cell lung cancer. The sequencing here drew on blood, taken at baseline. The nucleotide sequence reads as follows: TGCGCCAGCAGCTCGGGGGGGGCCCCACCTTCGACCCTCCACTTT. Its protein reads: CASSSGGAPPSTLHF.